The entry below describes one T cell receptor (beta chain). Its antigen remains unknown. This specimen comes from a study of T cells after yellow fever vaccination. Study at large: SMART-Seq v4 Ultra Low Input served to prepare low-cell-number fractions.

In TCRdb, the 5' RACE reads were re-called with MiXCR into one record per CDR3 protein. The table lists about 350,000 distinct CDR3 sequences, 12% of them singletons, with 2.5% to 4% in the top ten. Germline V CDR1 and CDR2: KGHSH, LQKENI. The CDR3 has 14 residues. Trimming left V 3 bases short and J 10 bases short, with 16 bases between. Findings of the study overall: Although most clonotypes did not, a small share appeared in both CD4 and CD8 compartments. Compared with primary, the secondary response was weaker and peaked at day 5, not 15. Detected again after the booster were most primary-vaccination clones, at approximately 96% CD4 and around 91% CD8.

The V gene is TRBV18, the J gene TRBJ2-4, with D perhaps matching TRBD2 (6 bases). The receptor's source is a man between 18 and 29 years old who received the YFV17D yellow fever vaccine. This specimen consisted of CD4+ T cells sorted from PBMCs, obtained 15 days after the yellow fever booster vaccination. For the CDR3, the DNA is TGTGCCAGCTCACCCGGGCCCATTGGAGGGATTCAGTACTTC. It is translated as CASSPGPIGGIQYF. Drawing the rest from reference TRBV18 and TRBJ2-4, the complete variable domain is NAGVMQNPRHLVRRRGQEARLRCSPMKGHSHVYWYRQLPEEGLKFMVYLQKENIIDESGMPKERFSAEFPKEGPSILRIQQVVRGDSAAYFCASSPGPIGGIQYFGAGTRLSVL.